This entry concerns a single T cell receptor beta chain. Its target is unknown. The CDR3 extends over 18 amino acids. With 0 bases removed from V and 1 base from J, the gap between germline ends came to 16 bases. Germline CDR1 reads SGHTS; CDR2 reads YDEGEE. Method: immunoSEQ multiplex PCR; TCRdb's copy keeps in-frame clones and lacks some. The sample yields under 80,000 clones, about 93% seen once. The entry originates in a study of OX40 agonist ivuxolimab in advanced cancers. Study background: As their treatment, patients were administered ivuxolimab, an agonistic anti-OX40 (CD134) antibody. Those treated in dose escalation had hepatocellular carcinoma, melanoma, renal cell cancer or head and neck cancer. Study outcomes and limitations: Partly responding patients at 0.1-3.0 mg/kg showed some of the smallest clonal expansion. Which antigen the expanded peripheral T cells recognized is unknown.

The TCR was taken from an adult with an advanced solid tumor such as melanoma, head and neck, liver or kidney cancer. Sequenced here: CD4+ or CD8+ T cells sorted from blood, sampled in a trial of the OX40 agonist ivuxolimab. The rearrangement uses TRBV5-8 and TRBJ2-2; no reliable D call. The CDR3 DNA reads TGTGCCAGCAGCTTGGCCAGGACCCTCCTAAAGAACACCGGGGAGCTGTTTTTT. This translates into CASSLARTLLKNTGELFF.